This T cell receptor (beta chain) was sequenced during a study of OX40 agonist ivuxolimab in advanced cancers. Study overall: Every patient in dose escalation had hepatocellular carcinoma, melanoma, renal cell or head and neck cancer.

Sequencing was performed with immunoSEQ multiplex PCR; in TCRdb, only in-frame clones are kept and a portion is missing. The sample lists fewer than 85,000 clones, 75% to 85% occurring once. Autoimmune disease history or systemic immunosuppression excluded patients. Remarks on this clone: Antigen: not known.

Study observations and caveats: Clonal expansion was seen in CD4+ and CD8+ blood T cells by week 6 at 0.1 to 3.0 mg/kg. Antigens targeted by the expanded peripheral T cells were not determined.

The sequencing used CD4+ or CD8+ T cells sorted from blood, collected in a trial of the OX40 agonist ivuxolimab. This clonotype was obtained from an adult with an advanced solid tumor such as melanoma, head and neck, liver or kidney cancer.

The CDR3 region is CASSLSGESSYNEQFF. The CDR3 DNA follows: TGCGCCAGCAGCCTGTCAGGGGAAAGCTCCTACAATGAGCAGTTCTTC. The chain recombines TRBV10-1 with TRBJ2-1; a possible D gene is TRBD1 (6 bases). The CDR3 contains 16 residues. Trimming removed 6 bases at V and 0 bases at J, with 15 bases between. Germline values: CDR1 WNHNN, CDR2 SYGVQD (reference sequence).